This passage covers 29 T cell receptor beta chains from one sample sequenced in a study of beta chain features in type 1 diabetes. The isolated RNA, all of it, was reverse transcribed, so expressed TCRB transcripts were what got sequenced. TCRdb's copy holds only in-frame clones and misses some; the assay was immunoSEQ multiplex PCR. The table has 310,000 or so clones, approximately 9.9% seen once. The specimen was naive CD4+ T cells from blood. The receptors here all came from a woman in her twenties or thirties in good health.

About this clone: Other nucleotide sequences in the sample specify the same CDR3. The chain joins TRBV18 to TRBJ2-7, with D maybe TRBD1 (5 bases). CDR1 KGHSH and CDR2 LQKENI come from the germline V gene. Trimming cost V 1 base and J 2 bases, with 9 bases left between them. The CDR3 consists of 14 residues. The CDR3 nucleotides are TGTGCCAGCTCACCACGTGGACAAACCTACGAGCAGTACTTC. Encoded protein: CASSPRGQTYEQYF.

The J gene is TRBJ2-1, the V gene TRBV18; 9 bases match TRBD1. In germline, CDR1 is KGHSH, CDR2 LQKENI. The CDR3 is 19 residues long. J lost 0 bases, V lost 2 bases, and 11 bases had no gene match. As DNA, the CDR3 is TGTGCCAGCTCACCAAAACAGGGGGCGACGGGTGGCTCCTACAATGAGCAGTTCTTC. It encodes CASSPKQGATGGSYNEQFF.

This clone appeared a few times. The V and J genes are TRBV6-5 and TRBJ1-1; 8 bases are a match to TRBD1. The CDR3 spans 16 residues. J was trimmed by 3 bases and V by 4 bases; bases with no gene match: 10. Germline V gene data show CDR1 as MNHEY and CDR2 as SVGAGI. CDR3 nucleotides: TGTGCCAGCAGTTTGAGGGACAGGCGGACGGACACTGAAGCTTTCTTT. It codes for CASSLRDRRTDTEAFF.

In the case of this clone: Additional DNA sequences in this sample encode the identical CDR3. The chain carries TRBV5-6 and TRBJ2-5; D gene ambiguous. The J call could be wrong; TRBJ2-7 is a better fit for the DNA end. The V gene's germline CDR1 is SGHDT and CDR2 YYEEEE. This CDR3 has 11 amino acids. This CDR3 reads CASSSNYEQYF. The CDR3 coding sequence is TGTGCCAGCAGCTCCAACTACGAGCAGTACTTC.

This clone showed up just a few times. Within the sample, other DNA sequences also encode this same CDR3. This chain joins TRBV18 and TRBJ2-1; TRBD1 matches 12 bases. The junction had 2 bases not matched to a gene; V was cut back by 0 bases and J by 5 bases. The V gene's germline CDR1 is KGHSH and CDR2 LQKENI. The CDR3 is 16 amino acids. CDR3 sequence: CASSPPGTGGNNEQFF. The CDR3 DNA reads TGTGCCAGCTCACCACCGGGGACAGGGGGCAACAATGAGCAGTTCTTC.

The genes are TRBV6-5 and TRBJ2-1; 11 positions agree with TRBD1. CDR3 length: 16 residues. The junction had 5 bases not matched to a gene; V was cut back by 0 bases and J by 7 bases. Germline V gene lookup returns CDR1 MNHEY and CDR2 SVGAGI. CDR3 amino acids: CASSYSGTGGQNEQFF. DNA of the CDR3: TGTGCCAGCAGTTACTCTGGGACAGGGGGGCAGAATGAGCAGTTCTTC.

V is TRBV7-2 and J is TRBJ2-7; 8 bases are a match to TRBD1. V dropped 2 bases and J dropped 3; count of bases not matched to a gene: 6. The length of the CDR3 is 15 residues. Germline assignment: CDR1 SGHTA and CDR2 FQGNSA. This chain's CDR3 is CASSLIGQGIYEQYF. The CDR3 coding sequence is TGTGCCAGCAGCTTAATCGGACAGGGTATCTACGAGCAGTACTTC.

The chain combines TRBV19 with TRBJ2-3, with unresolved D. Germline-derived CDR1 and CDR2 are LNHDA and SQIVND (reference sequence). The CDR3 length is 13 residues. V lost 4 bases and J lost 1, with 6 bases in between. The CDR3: CASSTQGTDTQYF. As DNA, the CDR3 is TGTGCCAGTAGTACTCAGGGCACAGATACGCAGTATTTT. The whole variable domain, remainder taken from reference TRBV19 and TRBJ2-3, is DGGITQSPKYLFRKEGQNVTLSCEQNLNHDAMYWYRQDPGQGLRLIYYSQIVNDFQKGDIAEGYSVSREKKESFPLTVTSAQKNPTAFYLCASSTQGTDTQYFGPGTRLTVL.

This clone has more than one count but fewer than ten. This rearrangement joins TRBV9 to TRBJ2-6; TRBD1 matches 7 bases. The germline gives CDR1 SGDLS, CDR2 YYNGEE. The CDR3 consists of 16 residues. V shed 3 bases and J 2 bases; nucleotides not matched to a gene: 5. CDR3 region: CASSGDRVTGANVLTF. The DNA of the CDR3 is TGTGCCAGCAGCGGAGACAGGGTGACTGGGGCCAACGTCCTGACTTTC. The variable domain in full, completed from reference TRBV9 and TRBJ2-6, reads DSGVTQTPKHLITATGQRVTLRCSPRSGDLSVYWYQQSLDQGLQFLIQYYNGEERAKGNILERFSAQQFPDLHSELNLSSLELGDSALYFCASSGDRVTGANVLTFGAGSRLTVL.

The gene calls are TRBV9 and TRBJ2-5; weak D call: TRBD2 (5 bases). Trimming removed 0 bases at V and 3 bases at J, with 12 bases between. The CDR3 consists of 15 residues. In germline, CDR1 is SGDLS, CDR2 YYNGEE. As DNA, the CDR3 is TGTGCCAGCAGCGTAGGGGGAGTCCCCGAAGAGACCCAGTACTTC. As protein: CASSVGGVPEETQYF.

The CDR3 protein is CASSTLDPGGYEQYF. CDR3 coding DNA: TGTGCCAGTAGTACGCTTGATCCAGGAGGCTACGAGCAGTACTTC. The V gene is TRBV19, the J gene TRBJ2-7; a weak D match, TRBD2 (5 bases). CDR3 size: 15 residues. Germline-derived CDR1 and CDR2 are LNHDA and SQIVND (reference sequence). The germline V and J ends were trimmed by 4 bases and 3 bases, with 16 bases remaining between them.

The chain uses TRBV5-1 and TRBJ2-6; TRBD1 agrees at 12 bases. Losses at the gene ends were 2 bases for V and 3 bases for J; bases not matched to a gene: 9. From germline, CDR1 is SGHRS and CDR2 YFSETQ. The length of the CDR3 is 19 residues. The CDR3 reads CASSFTPGQGALGANVLTF. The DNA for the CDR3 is TGCGCCAGCAGCTTTACCCCGGGACAGGGGGCGCTTGGGGCCAACGTCCTGACTTTC.

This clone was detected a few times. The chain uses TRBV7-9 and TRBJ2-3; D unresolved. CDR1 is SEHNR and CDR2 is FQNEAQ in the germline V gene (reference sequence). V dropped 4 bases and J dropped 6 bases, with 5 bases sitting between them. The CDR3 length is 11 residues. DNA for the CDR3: TGTGCCAGCAGCTCCCGGGATACGCAGTATTTT. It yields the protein CASSSRDTQYF.

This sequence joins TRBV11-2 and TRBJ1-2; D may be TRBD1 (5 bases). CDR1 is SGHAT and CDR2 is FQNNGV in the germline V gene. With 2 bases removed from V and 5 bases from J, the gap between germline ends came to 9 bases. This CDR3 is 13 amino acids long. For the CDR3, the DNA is TGTGCCAGCAGCTTAAATGGGGCGTATGGCTACACCTTC. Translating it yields CASSLNGAYGYTF.

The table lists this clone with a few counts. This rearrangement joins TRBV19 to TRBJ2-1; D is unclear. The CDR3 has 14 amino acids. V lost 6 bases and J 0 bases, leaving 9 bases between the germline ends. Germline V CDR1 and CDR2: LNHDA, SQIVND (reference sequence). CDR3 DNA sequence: TGTGCCAGTAGGGCCGGGTCCTCCTACAATGAGCAGTTCTTC. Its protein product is CASRAGSSYNEQFF.

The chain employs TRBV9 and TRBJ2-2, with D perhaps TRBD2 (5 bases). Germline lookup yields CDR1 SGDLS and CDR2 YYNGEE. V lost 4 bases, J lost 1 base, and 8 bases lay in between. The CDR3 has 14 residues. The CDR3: CASSRSGNTGELFF. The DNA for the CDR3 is TGTGCCAGCAGCCGAAGCGGGAACACCGGGGAGCTGTTTTTT.

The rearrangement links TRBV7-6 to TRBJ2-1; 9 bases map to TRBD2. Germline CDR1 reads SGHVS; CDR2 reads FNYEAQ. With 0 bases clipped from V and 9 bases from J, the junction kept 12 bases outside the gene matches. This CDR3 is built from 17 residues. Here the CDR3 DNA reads TGTGCCAGCAGCTTAGCGTATTCAGCGGGAGGAGGTGGTGAGCAGTTCTTC. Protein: CASSLAYSAGGGGEQFF.

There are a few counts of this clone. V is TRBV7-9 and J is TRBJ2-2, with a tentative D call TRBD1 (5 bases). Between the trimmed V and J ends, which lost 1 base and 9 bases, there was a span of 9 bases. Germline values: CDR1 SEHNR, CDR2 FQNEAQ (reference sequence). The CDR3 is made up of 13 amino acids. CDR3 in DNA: TGTGCCAGCAGCTTAGGACAGTCCCGGGAGCTGTTTTTT. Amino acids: CASSLGQSRELFF.

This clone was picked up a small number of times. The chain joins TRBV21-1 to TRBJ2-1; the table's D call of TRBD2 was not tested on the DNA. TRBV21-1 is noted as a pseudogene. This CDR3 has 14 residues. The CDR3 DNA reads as TGTGCCAGCAACCCGGGTTTTCGTTACAATGAGCAGTTCTTC. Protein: CASNPGFRYNEQFF.

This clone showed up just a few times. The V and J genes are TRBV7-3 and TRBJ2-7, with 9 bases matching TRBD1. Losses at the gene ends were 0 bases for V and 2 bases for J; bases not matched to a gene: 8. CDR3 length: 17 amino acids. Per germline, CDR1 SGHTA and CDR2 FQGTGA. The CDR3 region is CASSLTPTGTGTYEQYF. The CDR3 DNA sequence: TGTGCCAGCAGCTTAACACCGACCGGGACAGGGACCTACGAGCAGTACTTC.

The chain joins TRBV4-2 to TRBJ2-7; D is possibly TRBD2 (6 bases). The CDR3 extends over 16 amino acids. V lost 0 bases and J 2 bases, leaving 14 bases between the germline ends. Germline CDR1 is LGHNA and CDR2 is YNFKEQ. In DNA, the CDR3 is TGTGCCAGCAGCCAAGAGCGGTCTAGCGTGGCCTACGAGCAGTACTTC. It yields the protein CASSQERSSVAYEQYF.

The CDR3, as DNA: TGCGCCAGCAGCCAGGGGCTGTCGGACGAGCAGTACTTC. Amino acid sequence: CASSQGLSDEQYF. J is TRBJ2-7 and V is TRBV4-3; tentative D call: TRBD1 (5 bases). The CDR3 contains 13 residues. From germline, CDR1 is LGHNA and CDR2 YSLEER. The V end lost 3 bases, the J end lost 5 bases, and 11 bases lay between the germline ends.

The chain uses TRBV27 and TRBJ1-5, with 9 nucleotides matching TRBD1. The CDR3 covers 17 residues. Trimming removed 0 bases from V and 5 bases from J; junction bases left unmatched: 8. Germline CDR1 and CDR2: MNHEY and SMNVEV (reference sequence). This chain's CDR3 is CASSLSHTGTGYQPQHF. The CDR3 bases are TGTGCCAGCAGTTTATCCCACACCGGGACAGGGTATCAGCCCCAGCATTTT.

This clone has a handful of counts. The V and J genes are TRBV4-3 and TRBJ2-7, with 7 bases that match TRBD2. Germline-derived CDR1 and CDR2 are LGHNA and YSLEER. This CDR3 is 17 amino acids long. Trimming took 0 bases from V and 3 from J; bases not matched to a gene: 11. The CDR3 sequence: CASSQDVIVGEGYEQYF. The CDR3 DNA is TGCGCCAGCAGCCAAGATGTGATAGTGGGGGAGGGCTACGAGCAGTACTTC.

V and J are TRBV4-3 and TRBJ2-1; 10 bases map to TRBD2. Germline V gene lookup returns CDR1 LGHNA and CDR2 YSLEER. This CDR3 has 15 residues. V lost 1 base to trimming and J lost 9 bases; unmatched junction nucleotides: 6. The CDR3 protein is CASSQVAGGGSEQFF. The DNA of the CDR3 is TGCGCCAGCAGCCAAGTAGCGGGAGGAGGGAGTGAGCAGTTCTTC.

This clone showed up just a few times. The CDR3 reads CASSQEGLAGYEQFF. As DNA, the CDR3 is TGCGCCAGCAGCCAAGAGGGACTAGCCGGCTATGAGCAGTTCTTC. V gene TRBV4-1 combines with J gene TRBJ2-1; the match to TRBD2 covers 9 bases. Germline lookup yields CDR1 MGHRA and CDR2 YSYEKL. The CDR3 loop spans 15 amino acids. Trimming removed 0 bases from V and 8 bases from J; junction bases left unmatched: 5.

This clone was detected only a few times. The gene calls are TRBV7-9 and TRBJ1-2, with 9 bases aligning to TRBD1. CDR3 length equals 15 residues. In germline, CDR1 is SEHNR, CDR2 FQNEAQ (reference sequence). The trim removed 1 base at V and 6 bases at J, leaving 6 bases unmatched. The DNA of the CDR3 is TGTGCCAGCAGCTTAGGGGACAGGGCTACGGATGGCTACACCTTC. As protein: CASSLGDRATDGYTF.

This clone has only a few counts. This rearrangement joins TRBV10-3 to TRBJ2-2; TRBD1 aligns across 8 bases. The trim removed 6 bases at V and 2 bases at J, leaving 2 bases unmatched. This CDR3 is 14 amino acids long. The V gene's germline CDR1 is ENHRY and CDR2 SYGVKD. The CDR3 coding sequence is TGTGCCATCAGACAGGGGGGTAACACCGGGGAGCTGTTTTTT. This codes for CAIRQGGNTGELFF.

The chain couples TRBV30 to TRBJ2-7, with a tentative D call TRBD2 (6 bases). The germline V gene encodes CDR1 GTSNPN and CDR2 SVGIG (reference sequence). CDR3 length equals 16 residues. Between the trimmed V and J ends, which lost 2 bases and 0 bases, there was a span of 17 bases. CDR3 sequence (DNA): TGTGCCTGGAGTCCAGGTGGGGGACTGATCTCCTACGAGCAGTACTTC. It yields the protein CAWSPGGGLISYEQYF.